This TCR beta chain was identified during a study of cytomegalovirus exposure and HLA in healthy donors. From germline, CDR1 is MNHEY and CDR2 SMNVEV (reference sequence). The ends lost 0 bases at V and 1 base at J; junction bases unmatched: 4. This CDR3 is 16 amino acids long. This cohort consisted of healthy bone marrow donors. The PCR ran on 60 Vbeta and 13 Jbeta primers. The data were produced by immunoSEQ multiplex PCR, yet TCRdb's version contains in-frame clones alone and is incomplete. The sample yields 95,000 to 150,000 clones, over 75% seen once. Findings of the study overall: Later analysis identified a missense DCLRE1C variant that was linked to TCR beta V- and J-gene trimming. The study listed 164 cytomegalovirus-associated TCR beta chains. The study assumed roughly uniform donor sequencing depth for presence/absence analyses.

With regard to this clone: Its antigen is unidentified.

The chain employs TRBV27 and TRBJ1-1; the match to TRBD1 covers 8 bases. Input material: PBMCs. The TCR originated in a woman aged 18-29 years in good health and CMV-seronegative. The CDR3 DNA follows: TGTGCCAGCAGTTTATCCCCAGGGACAGGGAACACTGAAGCTTTCTTT. The encoded protein is CASSLSPGTGNTEAFF.